The rows below give T cell receptor beta chains drawn from one sample of a study of cytomegalovirus exposure and HLA in healthy donors. TCRdb's table, derived via immunoSEQ multiplex PCR, lists solely in-frame clones and lacks some. This sample carries about 150,000 clones, 75% to 85% of them seen once, and the ten largest clones take around 6.6%. Sequenced material: PBMCs. These receptors all stem from a man between 45 and 60 years old in good health and CMV-seropositive. The CDR3 runs from the conserved cysteine through the conserved F or W. Each record gives: J gene, V gene, clone size, D gene, CDR3 DNA, CDR3 protein. A D gene is named only where the DNA matches it firmly. Not every row has a clone size; where given, it reads once, few, many or a size class.

>TRBJ2-1|TRBV30|once|TRBD1
TGTGCCTGGAGGCCCGCAGGGGGCAATGAGCAGTTCTTC
CAWRPAGGNEQFF
>TRBJ1-5|TRBV28|few|TRBD1
TGTGCCAGCACCCGGACAGGAAGGTTCAATCAGCCCCAGCATTTT
CASTRTGRFNQPQHF
>TRBJ2-5|TRBV7-8|-|-
TGTGCCAGCAGCTTAGCGCGTCAGGGGACATACCAAGAGACCCAGTACTTC
CASSLARQGTYQETQYF
>TRBJ2-7|TRBV7-9|-|-
TGTGCCAGCAGTGTACAGGGCTTTCCCTACGAGCAGTACTTC
CASSVQGFPYEQYF
>TRBJ1-1|TRBV4-1|-|-
TGCGCCAGCAGCCGACAGACAGCGGGGGAGACTGAAGCTTTCTTT
CASSRQTAGETEAFF
>TRBJ2-1|TRBV19|-|TRBD2
TGTGCCAGTAGTATCGAGACTAGCGGGAGCACGCAGTTCTTC
CASSIETSGSTQFF
>TRBJ2-7|TRBV28|-|-
TGTGCCAGCAGAACGCTAACCTACGAGCAGTACTTC
CASRTLTYEQYF
>TRBJ2-1|TRBV7-3|few|TRBD2
TGTGCCAGCAGCTTCTTAGCGGGAGGGGACGGTGAGCAGTTCTTC
CASSFLAGGDGEQFF
>TRBJ2-2|TRBV5-1|-|TRBD2
TGCGCCAGCAGCTCCGTCGCGGGAGCCTCCGGGGAGCTGTTTTTT
CASSSVAGASGELFF
>TRBJ2-3|TRBV7-9|few|TRBD2
TGTGCCAGCAGCTTCGGGACTAGCTCAGATACGCAGTATTTT
CASSFGTSSDTQYF
>TRBJ1-5|TRBV28|few|-
TGTGCCAGCAGTTTAGTTACAGCCACCAATCAGCCCCAGCATTTT
CASSLVTATNQPQHF
>TRBJ2-5|TRBV9|-|-
TGTGCCAGCAGCGTAGGGTATCTGGGGGCGCAGGAGACCCAGTACTTC
CASSVGYLGAQETQYF
>TRBJ1-6|TRBV7-2|few|TRBD1
TGTGCCAGCAGCCCCCGGGACAGGGGCCTTAATTCACCCCTCCACTTT
CASSPRDRGLNSPLHF
>TRBJ1-2|TRBV28|-|-
TGTGCCAGCAGTTTATATGGCAGGGAATATGGCTACACCTTC
CASSLYGREYGYTF
>TRBJ2-7|TRBV11-1|-|-
TGTGCCAGCAGCTTGAACACCCCCTACGAGCAGTACTTC
CASSLNTPYEQYF
>TRBJ1-2|TRBV6-1|-|TRBD1
TGTGCCAGCAGGGTGGTAGGGGGCAGCTATGGCTACACCTTC
CASRVVGGSYGYTF
>TRBJ2-7|TRBV7-2|-|-
TGTGCCAGCAGCGGACAGATCTCCTACGAGCAGTACTTC
CASSGQISYEQYF
>TRBJ2-7|TRBV2|-|TRBD2
TGTGCCAGCAGTGAAGATGGACTAGCGGGAGGTAATTCCTACGAGCAGTACTTC
CASSEDGLAGGNSYEQYF
>TRBJ2-3|TRBV15|-|-
TGTGCCACCAGCAGAGATTGGGCGATCGTCACAGATACGCAGTATTTT
CATSRDWAIVTDTQYF
>TRBJ2-1|TRBV27|-|-
TGTGCCAGCAGTTCAGGGGTTACAAGTGAGCAGTTCTTC
CASSSGVTSEQFF
>TRBJ2-4|TRBV28|-|-
TGTGCCAGCAGTCCTCCCACTTCAACAGTAGCCAAAAACATTCAGTACTTC
CASSPPTSTVAKNIQYF
>TRBJ1-1|TRBV9|-|TRBD1
TGTGCCAGCAGCGTATTTACAGGGGCGGAGGCGAACACTGAAGCTTTCTTT
CASSVFTGAEANTEAFF
>TRBJ2-7|TRBV10-3|-|-
TGTGCCATCAGTGATAGCGGCCGCCCCTACGAGCAGTACTTC
CAISDSGRPYEQYF
>TRBJ2-1|TRBV5-1|-|TRBD1
TGCGCCAGCAGCTTGGTCTGGACAGGGCGCAATGAGCAGTTCTTC
CASSLVWTGRNEQFF
>TRBJ2-5|TRBV9|-|TRBD1
TGTGCCAGCAGCCCCGGGGTGAGGGTACAGGGGGTTAGTGAGCAGTACTTC
CASSPGVRVQGVSEQYF
>TRBJ2-5|TRBV19|-|-
TGTGCCAGTAGTATTCGTATCAGTCACCAAGAGACCCAGTACTTC
CASSIRISHQETQYF
>TRBJ2-7|TRBV30|-|-
TGCGCCTGGAGTGTCGGGAGCCAAACCAAGCAGTACTTC
CAWSVGSQTKQYF
>TRBJ2-7|TRBV28|-|TRBD2
TGTGCCAGCAGTTACGGGGGGAGAACGTACGAGCAGTACTTC
CASSYGGRTYEQYF
>TRBJ2-1|TRBV5-5|-|TRBD2
TGTGCCAGCAGCCTGAGACTAGCGGGGATCAATGAGCAGTTCTTC
CASSLRLAGINEQFF
>TRBJ2-1|TRBV9|few|-
TGTGCCAGCAGCGTAGTGGGAGACTCACACAATGAGCAGTTCTTC
CASSVVGDSHNEQFF
>TRBJ2-3|TRBV7-9|-|TRBD2
TGTGCCAGCAGCCGACTAGCGAGCACAGATACGCAGTATTTT
CASSRLASTDTQYF
>TRBJ2-3|TRBV28|-|-
TGTGCCAGCAACCGAATGGCGGCAGATACGCAGTATTTT
CASNRMAADTQYF
>TRBJ2-5|TRBV28|-|TRBD1
TGTGCCAGCAGTGGGGACAGTCGTGCGGCCCAGTACTTC
CASSGDSRAAQYF
>TRBJ2-7|TRBV28|-|TRBD2
TGTGCCAGCAGTTTCTCCGGGACAACTCAGACTAGCGGGAGCTCCTACGAGCAGTACTTC
CASSFSGTTQTSGSSYEQYF
>TRBJ2-3|TRBV5-1|-|TRBD2
TGCGCCAGCAGCGGGGGACCTGGGCTAGCGGGAGGAAGAGCAGATACGCAGTATTTT
CASSGGPGLAGGRADTQYF
>TRBJ2-1|TRBV5-1|-|-
TGCGCCAGCAGCTTGGTAGGGCGGGTCAAGGAGCAGTTCTTC
CASSLVGRVKEQFF
>TRBJ1-3|TRBV5-5|-|-
TGTGCCAGCAGCTTGGGTACAGGCTCTGGAAACACCATATATTTT
CASSLGTGSGNTIYF
>TRBJ2-3|TRBV20-1|-|-
TGCAGTGCTCTGAGACAAGATACGCAGTATTTT
CSALRQDTQYF
>TRBJ1-4|TRBV2|-|-
TGTGCCAGCCAACGGACTGAGCTAGATGAAAAACTGTTTTTT
CASQRTELDEKLFF
>TRBJ1-2|TRBV27|-|-
TGTGCCAGCAGTTCGAAGACAGGCGGCTATGGCTACACCTTC
CASSSKTGGYGYTF
>TRBJ2-7|TRBV7-6|-|TRBD1
TGTGCCAGCAGCCCCGATGACAGGGGATCCGAGCAGTACTTC
CASSPDDRGSEQYF
>TRBJ1-1|TRBV2|-|-
TGTGCCAGCACCGGGGTATGGAAGACCACTGAAGCTTTCTTT
CASTGVWKTTEAFF
>TRBJ1-1|TRBV19|once|TRBD1
TGTGCCAGTAATAGACAGGGTGACACTGAAGCTTTCTTT
CASNRQGDTEAFF
>TRBJ2-7|TRBV5-5|-|-
TGTGCCAGCAGGCCCGGAGGGTGGTACGAGCAGTACTTC
CASRPGGWYEQYF
>TRBJ2-7|TRBV28|-|TRBD2
TGTGCCAGCAGTTTATTTCCTCAGCGGGAGGGCCCCTACGAGCAGTACTTC
CASSLFPQREGPYEQYF